The clone carrying this T cell receptor (beta chain) has only a few counts. Its specificity is unknown. These data come from a study of T-cell memory formation after mild COVID-19. Study results and limitations: Later expanders leaned toward CD4+, whereas clones contracting from day 15 to 85 were balanced CD4/CD8.

One entry per CDR3 protein, called by TCRdb with MiXCR from the 5' RACE reads. The table lists roughly 400,000 distinct CDR3 sequences, approximately 15% of them singletons, with 20% to 25% in the top ten. The origin of this receptor is a man between 18 and 29 years old who had mild COVID-19 (a few samples of this study predate the infection). Cell type and time point are not known. Sequencing was done on a sample of PBMCs or a T cell subset sorted from them (not recorded which).

Written as DNA, the CDR3 is TGCGCCAGCCCTCGGGGGTCTGTCATGAACACTGAAGCTTTCTTT. Protein: CASPRGSVMNTEAFF. The chain links TRBV5-1 to TRBJ1-1; weak D call: TRBD1 (5 bases). The CDR3 has 15 residues. The germline V and J ends were trimmed by 7 bases and 0 bases, with 16 bases remaining between them. Germline CDR1 is SGHRS and CDR2 is YFSETQ.